The T cell receptor (beta chain) under discussion was sequenced for a study of metastatic and nonmetastatic thyroid tumors (dated by TCRdb to 2019 to 2021). In the study overall: Repertoires were compared across peripheral blood and tumor or nodule tissue samples from malignant and benign thyroid patients.

The protocol used for the library was PCR. The run used an Illumina HiSeq 4000. The TCR beta-chain CDR3 region of each patient was profiled by high-throughput sequencing. Per the source publication's procedure: CDR3 differences across clinicopathological groups were used to build a classifier for discriminating distant-metastatic papillary thyroid cancer patients. To measure repertoire diversity the researchers used the Shannon index, while the Morisita-Horn index served to gauge how similar the tumor and blood repertoires were. TCRdb applied fastp at Q25 and MiXCR to the public reads, then kept only in-frame beta chains. The V and J calls follow TCRdb's processing rather than the paper's. Present in this sample are roughly 13,000 clones, 25% to 35% of which were seen just once. Roughly 3.7% of the sample is in the top ten clones. Study-wide conclusions, independent of this receptor: In both blood and tumor samples, malignant tumors were reported to have significantly higher TCR beta diversity than benign nodules.

Notes on this clone: Its antigen target is currently unknown. No qualities accompany the bases; no much larger clone lies one base away.

The CDR3 runs 17 amino acids, cysteine and phenylalanine included. The kept DNA is CDR3 alone, 51 bases in frame from the first base. According to the germline V gene, CDR1 reads KGHSH and CDR2 reads LQKENI. Trimming takes 0 bases off V and 0 bases off J; junction bases not matched to a gene: 7. Before undergoing thyroid surgery, none of the patients had been given any kind of treatment. Using T-cell receptor beta sequencing, the study looked back at clinical samples from patients collected from 2012 to 2018. Sequenced input: blood. This receptor was taken from a female donor with papillary thyroid cancer or a benign thyroid nodule (not recorded which). Some clones in this sample may be carry-over from other donors' samples. The sequence links TRBV18 to TRBJ2-5, and 7 bases in between align with TRBD1. The DNA sequence is as follows: TGTGCCAGCTCACCACCTCGATCGGGACAGTACCAAGAGACCCAGTACTTC. Its translation is CASSPPRSGQYQETQYF.